This T cell receptor beta chain stems from a study of Graves' ophthalmopathy and Graves' hyperthyroidism. Study context: Stable hyperthyroidism meant no progression to ophthalmopathy within 18 months of follow-up. General study points: Built on 13 signatures, a model told ophthalmopathy apart from stable hyperthyroidism with about 91% sensitivity and under 83% specificity.

The authors amplified TCR beta CDR3 regions from RNA transcripts. The workflow started with a first-round RT-PCR run with HTBI primers and then moved on to a second-round multiplex PCR. TCRdb reanalysed the multiplex PCR reads using MiXCR and keeps one entry per CDR3 protein. The sample contains roughly 1.1 million distinct CDR3 sequences, roughly 35% of which appear only once. The CDR3 runs to 14 residues. Trimming removed 6 bases from V and 6 bases from J, with 18 bases in between. CDR1 SQVTM and CDR2 ANQGSEA come from the germline V gene. Other autoimmune diseases, uncontrolled infections, pregnancy or lactation ruled patients out of participation. A word on this clonotype: What it binds is not known.

V gene TRBV29-1 combines with J gene TRBJ1-5, with a tentative D call TRBD1 (5 bases). Sequencing was carried out using peripheral blood or thyroid tissue (not recorded which). The origin of this receptor is an adult man with Graves' hyperthyroidism. CDR3: CSVLHWAGSQPQHF. The DNA for the CDR3 is TGCAGCGTCCTTCATTGGGCAGGGAGTCAGCCCCAGCATTTT.